These 3 T cell receptor beta chains came from one sample sequenced in a study of tumor and adjacent non-tumor tissue in lung cancer. Three rounds of nested PCR, following a modified ARM-PCR protocol, produced the TCRbeta library. TCRdb independently ran MiXCR on the multiplex PCR reads; one entry per CDR3 protein. The data contain about 50,000 distinct CDR3 sequences, 74% of them singletons. The template was RNA from unsorted bulk tissue. More than 3 cm separated this lung sample from the edge of the tumor. Sequenced: distant non-tumor lung tissue. These TCRs come from a woman in her fifties or sixties with non-small cell lung cancer.

This clonotype has more than one count but fewer than ten. A much larger clone is a single base away; this may be a read error. The chain joins TRBV5-6 to TRBJ2-7; 7 bases are shared with TRBD1. CDR1 is SGHDT, CDR2 YYEEEE, per germline. This CDR3 has 15 amino acids. V lost 10 bases to trimming and J lost 11 bases; unmatched junction nucleotides: 24. This chain's CDR3 is CAGRDSTLTTLLEYF. The CDR3 DNA reads as TGTGCCGGAAGGGACAGCACTCTAACAACCCTCTTGGAGTACTTC.

The chain couples TRBV4-1 to TRBJ2-7, with 7 bases matching TRBD2. This CDR3 is 15 amino acids long. Germline assignment: CDR1 MGHRA and CDR2 YSYEKL. V shed 2 bases, J shed 12 bases, and the junction held 16 bases outside the gene matches. The CDR3 protein is CASSQTCGRQYGRYF. In DNA form, the CDR3 reads TGCGCCAGCAGCCAAACTTGCGGGAGACAATACGGGCGGTACTTC.

A word on this clonotype: An end of the junction differs from the germline gene, which may be a read error. This chain joins TRBV6-6 and TRBJ1-6, with D unresolved. The CDR3 is made up of 15 amino acids. The germline V gene has CDR1 MNHNY and CDR2 SVGAGI (reference sequence). CDR3 in DNA: TGTGCCATCAGGCCGTCAGACGGCTATAATTCACCCCTCCATTTT. This sequence encodes CAIRPSDGYNSPLHF.